What follows are 15 T cell receptor beta chains derived from one specimen sequenced in a study of blood T cell repertoires in COVID-19. Repertoires were generated with immunoSEQ multiplex PCR, while TCRdb's copy carries only in-frame clones and drops some. The sample lists 130,000 to 150,000 clones, 70% to 90% occurring once. Input material: peripheral blood. The origin of the receptors is a woman aged 55-75 years with COVID-19, enrolled during active disease.

The rearrangement joins TRBV4-1 to TRBJ2-3; 8 nucleotides match TRBD1. CDR3 length: 15 amino acids. Germline CDR1 is MGHRA and CDR2 is YSYEKL. J was trimmed by 2 bases and V by 5 bases; bases with no gene match: 6. The CDR3 DNA reads as TGCGCCAGCAGCTCCGGGACAGGATTCACAGATACGCAGTATTTT. It translates to CASSSGTGFTDTQYF.

V usage is TRBV27 and J usage is TRBJ1-2; possible D gene TRBD1, 6 bases. Germline V gives CDR1 MNHEY, CDR2 SMNVEV (reference sequence). V was clipped by 3 bases and J by 2 bases, with 16 bases between them. CDR3 length: 16 amino acids. The CDR3 bases are TGTGCCAGCAGTTTTTTGGGGCGGGGGGCGAACTATGGCTACACCTTC. This sequence encodes CASSFLGRGANYGYTF.

The sample holds one count of this clone. V gene TRBV11-3 combines with J gene TRBJ2-1, with 7 positions matching TRBD1. V shed 1 base, J shed 5 bases, and the junction held 5 bases outside the gene matches. The CDR3 totals 15 residues. CDR1 is SGHNT, CDR2 YENEEA, per germline. CDR3 sequence (DNA): TGTGCCAGCAGCTTAGGCTCGGGACAGAACAATGAGCAGTTCTTC. Protein: CASSLGSGQNNEQFF.

Turning to this clone: The junction and the germline gene differ at one end; a read error may be behind it. The J gene is TRBJ2-7, the V gene TRBV7-7; 12 positions agree with TRBD2. Looked up from germline, CDR1 is SSHAT and CDR2 is FNYEAQ (reference sequence). The CDR3 runs to 15 residues. The CDR3 sequence is CASSPGTSGSDEQYF. CDR3 DNA sequence: TGTGCTAGCAGCCCGGGGACTAGCGGGTCGGACGAGCAGTACTTC. The full variable domain, its missing parts supplied by reference TRBV7-7 and TRBJ2-7, is GAGVSQSPRYKVTKRGQDVTLRCDPISSHATLYWYQQALGQGPEFLTYFNYEAQPDKSGLPSDRFSAERPEGSISTLTIQRTEQRDSAMYRCASSPGTSGSDEQYFGPGTRLTVT.

In regard to this clone: At one of its ends the junction is not consistent with the germline gene, which may arise from a read error. The chain has TRBV24-1 and TRBJ1-2; D not certain. CDR1 is KGHDR and CDR2 is SFDVKD in the germline V gene. The CDR3 covers 13 residues. The CDR3 DNA sequence: TGTGCCACCAGTGCCACGATCGGACGGGAAGGAGGCTTC. Protein: CATSATIGREGGF.

CDR3: CASSLRQGATNEKLFF. The DNA for the CDR3 is TGCGCCAGCAGCCTGAGACAGGGTGCAACTAATGAAAAACTGTTTTTT. The chain has TRBV5-1 and TRBJ1-4; 7 bases fit TRBD1. V trimming: 4 bases; J trimming: 0 bases; junction bases outside the gene matches: 6. The CDR3 is 16 amino acids. Per the germline V gene, CDR1 is SGHRS and CDR2 is YFSETQ.

This chain links TRBV5-4 with TRBJ2-7; D is uncertain. The V end lost 4 bases, the J end lost 2 bases, and 7 bases lay between the germline ends. Germline CDR1 and CDR2: SGHNT and YYREEE (reference sequence). The CDR3 consists of 12 residues. The CDR3 DNA follows: TGTGCCAGCAGCGATGGCCCCTACGAGCAGTACTTC. This codes for CASSDGPYEQYF.

This clone was found a few times. This rearrangement joins TRBV9 to TRBJ1-3, with D perhaps TRBD1 (5 bases). The CDR3 contains 16 residues. CDR1 and CDR2 from the germline V gene are SGDLS and YYNGEE. V lost 2 bases and J lost 0, with 12 bases in between. The CDR3 region has the DNA TGTGCCAGCAGCGTCAAAACAGGTATCTCTGGAAACACCATATATTTT. Protein sequence: CASSVKTGISGNTIYF. Supplemented by reference TRBV9 and TRBJ1-3, the full variable domain reads DSGVTQTPKHLITATGQRVTLRCSPRSGDLSVYWYQQSLDQGLQFLIQYYNGEERAKGNILERFSAQQFPDLHSELNLSSLELGDSALYFCASSVKTGISGNTIYFGEGSWLTVV.

The rearrangement links TRBV15 to TRBJ1-6; D uncertain. Germline V CDR1 and CDR2: LNHNV, YYDKDF (reference sequence). The CDR3 is made up of 12 amino acids. Trimming removed 3 bases from V and 7 bases from J, with 4 bases in between. This chain's CDR3 is CATSSLNSPLHF. CDR3 nucleotides: TGTGCCACCAGCAGCCTCAATTCACCCCTCCACTTT. The full variable domain, with the rest looked up from reference TRBV15 and TRBJ1-6, is DAMVIQNPRYQVTQFGKPVTLSCSQTLNHNVMYWYQQKSSQAPKLLFHYYDKDFNNEADTPDNFQSRRPNTSFCFLDIRSPGLGDTAMYLCATSSLNSPLHFGNGTRLTVT.

The chain uses TRBV7-6 and TRBJ2-5, with a possible D match to TRBD2 (6 bases). The V end was cut by 5 bases, the J end by 5 bases, with 27 bases between. The germline CDR1 and CDR2 sequences are SGHVS and FNYEAQ. The CDR3 spans 18 residues. The CDR3 region is CASSHTYPSDVEVETQYF. As DNA, the CDR3 is TGTGCCAGCAGCCATACGTACCCTAGCGACGTGGAAGTGGAGACCCAGTACTTC.

V usage is TRBV6-5 and J usage is TRBJ1-6; D is perhaps TRBD1 (6 bases). Germline V CDR1 and CDR2: MNHEY, SVGAGI. The V gene lost 4 bases and the J gene lost 9 bases, with 16 bases spanning the gap. The CDR3 contains 15 residues. The CDR3: CASSSLTGRGSPLHF. CDR3 sequence (DNA): TGTGCCAGCAGTTCCCTTACAGGGAGGGGTTCACCCCTCCACTTT.

The chain recombines TRBV9 with TRBJ2-7, with D possibly matching TRBD2 (6 bases). The CDR3 consists of 13 residues. Germline values: CDR1 SGDLS, CDR2 YYNGEE. V shed 0 bases and J shed 7 bases, with 11 bases lying between them. The DNA of the CDR3 is TGTGCCAGCAGCGTAGCGGGGGAGGTGGAGCAGTACTTC. It yields the protein CASSVAGEVEQYF. Full variable domain (outside the CDR3, taken from reference TRBV9 and TRBJ2-7): DSGVTQTPKHLITATGQRVTLRCSPRSGDLSVYWYQQSLDQGLQFLIQYYNGEERAKGNILERFSAQQFPDLHSELNLSSLELGDSALYFCASSVAGEVEQYFGPGTRLTVT.

The chain has TRBV11-2 and TRBJ2-3, with a tentative D call TRBD1 (6 bases). Trimming removed 1 base at V and 7 bases at J, with 9 bases between. Germline V CDR1 and CDR2: SGHAT, FQNNGV. The CDR3 covers 13 residues. In DNA form, the CDR3 reads TGTGCCAGCAGCTTAGTACAGGGCCATACGCAGTATTTT. Its translation: CASSLVQGHTQYF.

The rearrangement links TRBV27 to TRBJ1-3; D is ambiguous. Germline CDR1 MNHEY, CDR2 SMNVEV (reference sequence). The CDR3 covers 14 residues. Trimming stripped 6 bases from V and 0 bases from J, with 9 bases between. This chain's CDR3 is CASRPLSSGNTIYF. In nucleotides, the CDR3 is TGTGCCAGCAGACCCCTGAGCTCTGGAAACACCATATATTTT.

This chain uses TRBV7-6 with TRBJ1-6; D perhaps matches TRBD1 (6 bases). Trimming pared 5 bases from V and 0 bases from J, leaving 8 bases between. This CDR3 contains 15 residues. CDR1 SGHVS and CDR2 FNYEAQ come from the germline V gene. The CDR3 bases are TGTGCCAGCAGCACAGGGAGCTCCTATAATTCACCCCTCCACTTT. Translating gives CASSTGSSYNSPLHF.